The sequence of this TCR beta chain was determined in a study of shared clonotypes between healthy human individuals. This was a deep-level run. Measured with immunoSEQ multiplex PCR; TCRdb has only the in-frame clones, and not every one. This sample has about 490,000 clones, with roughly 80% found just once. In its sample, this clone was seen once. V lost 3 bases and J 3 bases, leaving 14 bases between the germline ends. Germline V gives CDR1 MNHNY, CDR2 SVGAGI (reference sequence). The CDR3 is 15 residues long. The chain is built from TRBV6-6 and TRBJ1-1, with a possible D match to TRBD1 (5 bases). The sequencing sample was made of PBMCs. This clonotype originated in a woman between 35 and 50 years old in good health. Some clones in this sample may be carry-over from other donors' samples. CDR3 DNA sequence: TGTGCCAGCAGTTATACAGGATTTCTCGACACTGAAGCTTTCTTT. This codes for CASSYTGFLDTEAFF.